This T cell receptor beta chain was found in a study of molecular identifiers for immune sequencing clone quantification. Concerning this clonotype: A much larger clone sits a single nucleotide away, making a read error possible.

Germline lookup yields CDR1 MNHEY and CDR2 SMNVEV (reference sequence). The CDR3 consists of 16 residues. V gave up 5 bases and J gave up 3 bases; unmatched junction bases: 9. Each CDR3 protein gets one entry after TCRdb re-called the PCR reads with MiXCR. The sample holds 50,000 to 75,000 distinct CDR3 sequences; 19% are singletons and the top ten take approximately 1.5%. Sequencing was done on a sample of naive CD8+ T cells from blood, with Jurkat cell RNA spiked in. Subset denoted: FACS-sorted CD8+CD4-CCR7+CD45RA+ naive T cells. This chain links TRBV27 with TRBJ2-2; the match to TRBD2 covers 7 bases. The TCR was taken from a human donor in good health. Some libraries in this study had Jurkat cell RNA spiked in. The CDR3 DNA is TGTGCCAGCAGTCTTGCGGCGGGAGAGGACACCGGGGAGCTGTTTTTT. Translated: CASSLAAGEDTGELFF.